Listed here are 11 T cell receptor beta chains from one sample, sequenced in a study of blood T cell repertoires in COVID-19. Produced via immunoSEQ multiplex PCR; TCRdb's table is partial and in-frame only. The sample shows over 65,000 clones, 70% to 90% of them seen only once. The sequencing input was peripheral blood. The source is a man in his forties or fifties with active or convalescent COVID-19.

The table lists this clone with a count of one. The chain joins TRBV6-5 to TRBJ1-3, with 7 nucleotides matching TRBD1. This CDR3 is 15 amino acids long. Germline-derived CDR1 and CDR2 are MNHEY and SVGAGI. The ends lost 5 bases at V and 0 bases at J; junction bases unmatched: 4. CDR3 in amino acids: CASSRGQSSGNTIYF. CDR3 coding DNA: TGTGCCAGCAGTAGGGGACAGAGCTCTGGAAACACCATATATTTT.

V is TRBV5-4 and J is TRBJ1-6; D unresolved. With 0 bases removed from V and 8 bases from J, the gap between germline ends came to 6 bases. CDR3 length equals 13 residues. The germline V gene has CDR1 SGHNT and CDR2 YYREEE (reference sequence). This CDR3 reads CASSLDSDSPLHF. The CDR3 bases are TGTGCCAGCAGCTTGGACAGTGATTCACCCCTCCACTTT.

V and J are TRBV10-1 and TRBJ2-2; 8 positions match TRBD2. Unmatched junction bases numbered 8, after V lost 5 bases and J lost 9 bases. The CDR3 sequence is 14 residues long. Germline values: CDR1 WNHNN, CDR2 SYGVQD (reference sequence). CDR3 region: CASSSGSLGRELFF. In DNA, the CDR3 is TGCGCCAGCAGTAGCGGGAGCCTGGGAAGGGAGCTGTTTTTT.

This rearrangement joins TRBV24-1 to TRBJ1-1; D gene ambiguous. CDR1 KGHDR and CDR2 SFDVKD come from the germline V gene. This CDR3 comprises 13 residues. The germline V and J ends were trimmed by 2 bases and 0 bases, with 3 bases remaining between them. In DNA form, the CDR3 reads TGTGCCACCAGTGATTACTTGAACACTGAAGCTTTCTTT. Translated, it gives CATSDYLNTEAFF.

The rearrangement uses TRBV7-2 and TRBJ2-2; D is perhaps TRBD1 (6 bases). V gave up 1 base and J gave up 4 bases, with 16 bases separating them. The CDR3 is 17 amino acids. CDR1 is SGHTA, CDR2 FQGNSA, per germline. The CDR3 DNA reads as TGTGCCAGCAGCTTAGTTGCTTCAGCAGGGGTCACCGGGGAGCTGTTTTTT. Protein: CASSLVASAGVTGELFF.

The chain is built from TRBV6-2 or TRBV6-3 and TRBJ1-3, with D hard to call. CDR3 length: 17 amino acids. CDR1 is MNHEY and CDR2 is SVGEGT in the germline V gene. V dropped 0 bases and J dropped 0 bases, with 12 bases sitting between them. The CDR3 here is CASSYSIRPDSGNTIYF. The CDR3 DNA sequence: TGTGCCAGCAGTTACTCGATCAGGCCGGACTCTGGAAACACCATATATTTT.

The CDR3 here is CASRSGLAGYEQYF. The CDR3 DNA sequence: TGTGCCAGCAGATCTGGACTAGCGGGCTACGAGCAGTACTTC. This chain connects TRBV27 to TRBJ2-7; 11 nucleotides line up with TRBD2. Trimming took 6 bases from V and 3 from J; bases not matched to a gene: 4. The CDR3 extends over 14 amino acids. CDR1 is MNHEY and CDR2 is SMNVEV in the germline V gene (reference sequence).

With regard to this clone: A read error may explain this, as a much larger clone is one base away. The J gene is TRBJ2-3, the V gene TRBV3-1 (or the pseudogene TRBV3-2); D gene ambiguous. The CDR3 length is 12 residues. Germline CDR1 and CDR2: LGHDT and YNNKEL (reference sequence). Trimming stripped 4 bases from V and 2 bases from J, with 4 bases between. CDR3 DNA: TGTGCCAGCAGCCCCCACACAGATACGCAGTATTTT. It translates to CASSPHTDTQYF.

The J gene is TRBJ1-1, the V gene TRBV7-8; a weak D match, TRBD1 (5 bases). V lost 5 bases and J lost 7, with 14 bases in between. The germline gives CDR1 SGHVS, CDR2 FQNEAQ. This CDR3 is 13 amino acids long. The CDR3 region is CASSLDNRGEAFF. For the CDR3, the DNA is TGTGCCAGCAGCCTGGACAACCGAGGTGAAGCTTTCTTT.

This chain links TRBV5-1 with TRBJ2-1; no firm D call. Germline lookup yields CDR1 SGHRS and CDR2 YFSETQ. V shed 4 bases and J shed 4 bases, with 3 bases lying between them. The CDR3 spans 11 residues. The CDR3 loop is CASSQYNEQFF. CDR3 coding DNA: TGCGCCAGCAGCCAGTACAATGAGCAGTTCTTC. Together with reference TRBV5-1 and TRBJ2-1, the CDR3 gives the full variable domain: KAGVTQTPRYLIKTRGQQVTLSCSPISGHRSVSWYQQTPGQGLQFLFEYFSETQRNKGNFPGRFSGRQFSNSRSEMNVSTLELGDSALYLCASSQYNEQFFGPGTRLTVL.

This clone has just one count. V gene TRBV5-4 combines with J gene TRBJ2-1; 8 nucleotides agree with TRBD2. V trimming: 4 bases; J trimming: 14 bases; junction bases outside the gene matches: 8. The CDR3 runs 12 residues. Germline CDR1 is SGHNT and CDR2 is YYREEE (reference sequence). CDR3 residues: CASSVAGGREFF. Written as DNA, the CDR3 is TGTGCCAGCAGCGTGGCGGGGGGAAGGGAGTTCTTC.